The rows below give T cell receptor beta chains drawn from one sample of a study of cytomegalovirus exposure and HLA in healthy donors. TCRdb's table, derived via immunoSEQ multiplex PCR, lists solely in-frame clones and lacks some. The sample holds approximately 44,000 clones; roughly 80% are singletons and the top ten take roughly 1.5%. Sequences were obtained from PBMCs. The receptors were sampled from a man in his thirties or forties in good health and CMV-seronegative. Each CDR3 is given without its conserved first and last residue. Fields, in order: J gene, V gene, clone size, D gene, CDR3 protein. The D gene is left open where the match is weak. Expanded clones are given a class, and other clones once, few, many or no size at all.

J: TRBJ1-1
V: TRBV4-3
size: NA
D: NA
CDR3: ASSHLTQGDTEAF

J: TRBJ1-1
V: TRBV18
size: once
D: NA
CDR3: ASSPPWGGGIEAF

J: TRBJ1-2
V: TRBV5-5
size: NA
D: TRBD1
CDR3: ASSLNRGANYGYT

J: TRBJ1-2
V: TRBV16
size: NA
D: NA
CDR3: ASSQYLRANYGYT

J: TRBJ1-5
V: TRBV6-6
size: NA
D: NA
CDR3: ASSYLNENQPQH

J: TRBJ2-3
V: TRBV28
size: NA
D: TRBD2
CDR3: ASSFRLAGATDTQY

J: TRBJ2-3
V: TRBV9
size: NA
D: TRBD2
CDR3: ASSVGGRLNGLDTQY

J: TRBJ1-5
V: TRBV5-5
size: NA
D: NA
CDR3: ASSLFAGGAGNQPQH

J: TRBJ2-1
V: TRBV28
size: NA
D: TRBD2
CDR3: ASGGLAVYNEQF

J: TRBJ2-1
V: TRBV25-1
size: NA
D: TRBD2
CDR3: ASSVNFGEGGRHNEQF

J: TRBJ1-4
V: TRBV7-6
size: NA
D: NA
CDR3: ASSLEGLPNEKLF

J: TRBJ2-5
V: TRBV18
size: NA
D: TRBD2
CDR3: ASSPIPGRSSGGQETQY

J: TRBJ2-3
V: TRBV7-7
size: NA
D: TRBD2
CDR3: ASSYGGSSTDTQY

J: TRBJ1-6
V: TRBV5-1
size: NA
D: NA
CDR3: ASSPGQLNSPLH

J: TRBJ2-7
V: TRBV7-3
size: NA
D: NA
CDR3: ASSLRPRYEQY

J: TRBJ1-1
V: TRBV10-1
size: NA
D: NA
CDR3: ASSEGQGSLPY

J: TRBJ1-2
V: TRBV14
size: NA
D: NA
CDR3: ASSPQSYYGYT

J: TRBJ1-5
V: TRBV6-5
size: NA
D: NA
CDR3: ASSTGGYSNQPQH

J: TRBJ2-1
V: TRBV27
size: once
D: NA
CDR3: ASSLRMSNEQF

J: TRBJ1-6
V: TRBV27
size: NA
D: NA
CDR3: ASSSATWSLH

J: TRBJ2-7
V: TRBV7-2
size: once
D: TRBD2
CDR3: ASRPVGGAYEQY

J: TRBJ1-4
V: TRBV7-9
size: NA
D: TRBD1
CDR3: ASSSDRAGEKLF

J: TRBJ2-3
V: TRBV18
size: NA
D: TRBD1
CDR3: ASSPVQGVGTDTQY

J: TRBJ1-2
V: TRBV4-3
size: few
D: TRBD1
CDR3: ASSQRGGRGRIYGYT

J: TRBJ2-4
V: TRBV19
size: NA
D: TRBD2
CDR3: ASSNWGGSDQNIQY

J: TRBJ2-1
V: TRBV30
size: NA
D: NA
CDR3: AWSRDSLYNEQF

J: TRBJ2-3
V: TRBV11-2
size: few
D: TRBD2
CDR3: ASSAGLGVRDTQY

J: TRBJ2-1
V: TRBV4-2
size: NA
D: TRBD2
CDR3: ASSQVGASGRDEQF

J: TRBJ2-1
V: TRBV9
size: NA
D: TRBD2
CDR3: ASSDTGTSLNEQF